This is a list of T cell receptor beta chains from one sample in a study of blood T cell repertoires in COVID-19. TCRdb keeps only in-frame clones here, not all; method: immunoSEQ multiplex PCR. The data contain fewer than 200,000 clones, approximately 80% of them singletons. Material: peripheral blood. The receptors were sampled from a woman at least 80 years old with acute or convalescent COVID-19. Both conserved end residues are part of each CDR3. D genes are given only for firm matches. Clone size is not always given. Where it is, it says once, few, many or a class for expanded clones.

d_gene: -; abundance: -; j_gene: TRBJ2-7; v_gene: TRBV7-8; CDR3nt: TGTGCCAGCAGTGAAGCACCCCCCTCTAGATACGAGCAGTACTTC; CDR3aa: CASSEAPPSRYEQYF
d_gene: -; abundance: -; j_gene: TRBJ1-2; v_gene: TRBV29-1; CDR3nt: TGCAGCGTTCCTAGGACAGAGGGCTATGGCTACACCTTC; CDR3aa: CSVPRTEGYGYTF
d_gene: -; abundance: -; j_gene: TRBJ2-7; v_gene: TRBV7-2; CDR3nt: TGTGCCAGCAGCCTCGGGCCGGACTTGGGCTCCTACGAGCAGTACTTC; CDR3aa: CASSLGPDLGSYEQYF
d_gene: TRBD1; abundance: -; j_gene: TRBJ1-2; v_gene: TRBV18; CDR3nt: TGTGCCAGCTCACCAACAACAGGGGGCCGTGACTATGGCTACACCTTC; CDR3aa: CASSPTTGGRDYGYTF
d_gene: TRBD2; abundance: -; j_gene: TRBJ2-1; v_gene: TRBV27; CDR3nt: TGTGCCAGCAGTTTCGGGACTAGCGGGAGGGCCCAGGTTCGGAATGAGCAGTTCTTC; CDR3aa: CASSFGTSGRAQVRNEQFF
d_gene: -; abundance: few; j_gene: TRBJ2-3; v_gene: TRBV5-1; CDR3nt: TGCGCCAGCAGCCCTGGGGCGATGCTCACAGATACGCAGTATTTT; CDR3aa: CASSPGAMLTDTQYF
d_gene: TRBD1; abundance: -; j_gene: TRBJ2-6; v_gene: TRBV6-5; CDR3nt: TGTGCCAGCACTCGGACAGGCTCTGGGGCCAACGTCCTGACTTTC; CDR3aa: CASTRTGSGANVLTF
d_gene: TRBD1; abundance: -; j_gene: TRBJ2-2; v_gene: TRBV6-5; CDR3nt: TGTGCCACCGGACAGGGAATCATGTCCACCGGGGAGCTGTTTTTT; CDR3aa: CATGQGIMSTGELFF
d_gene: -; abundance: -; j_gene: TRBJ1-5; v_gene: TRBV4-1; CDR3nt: TGCGCCAGCAGCCAAGCGGGGGTTCCCAGCAATCAGCCCCAGCATTTT; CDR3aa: CASSQAGVPSNQPQHF
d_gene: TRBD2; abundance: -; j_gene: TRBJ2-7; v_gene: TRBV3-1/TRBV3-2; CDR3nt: TGTGCCAGCAGCCAAGATGGGGGTAGCGGGGACGAGCAGTACTTC; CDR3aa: CASSQDGGSGDEQYF
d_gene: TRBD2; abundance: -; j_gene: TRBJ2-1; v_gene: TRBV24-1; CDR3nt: TGTGCCACCAGTGACCCGGGACTAGCGGGAGTAGATGAGCAGTTCTTC; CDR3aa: CATSDPGLAGVDEQFF
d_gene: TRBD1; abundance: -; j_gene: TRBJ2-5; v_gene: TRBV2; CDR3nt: TGTGCCAGCAGTAGGACAGGGTATACGGAGACCCAGTACTTC; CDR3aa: CASSRTGYTETQYF
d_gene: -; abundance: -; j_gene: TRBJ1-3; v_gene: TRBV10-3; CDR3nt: TGTGCCATCAGTGGGAATGGACAGGGAAACACCATATATTTT; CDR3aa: CAISGNGQGNTIYF
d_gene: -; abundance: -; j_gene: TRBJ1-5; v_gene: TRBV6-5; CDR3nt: TGTGCCAGCAGCCCAATCTCGGGGATGCCCCAGCATTTT; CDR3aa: CASSPISGMPQHF
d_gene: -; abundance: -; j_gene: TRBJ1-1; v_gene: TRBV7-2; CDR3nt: TGTGCCAGCAGCGACCCACAGAGTTTGAACACTGAAGCTTTCTTT; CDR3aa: CASSDPQSLNTEAFF
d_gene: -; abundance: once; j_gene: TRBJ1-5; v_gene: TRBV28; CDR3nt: TGTGCCAGCAGTTTGCAGGGCAACAATCAGCCCCAGCATTTT; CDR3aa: CASSLQGNNQPQHF
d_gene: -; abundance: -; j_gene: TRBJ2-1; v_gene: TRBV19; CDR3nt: TGTGCCAGTAGTGCGGGGTTCGATGAGCAGTTCTTC; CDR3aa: CASSAGFDEQFF
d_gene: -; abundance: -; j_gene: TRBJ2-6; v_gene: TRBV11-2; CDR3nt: TGTGCCAGCAGCGCCCAAGGCAGGTTCTCTGGGGCCAACGTCCTGACTTTC; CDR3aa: CASSAQGRFSGANVLTF
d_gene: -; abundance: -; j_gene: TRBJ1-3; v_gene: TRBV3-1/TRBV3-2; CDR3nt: TGTGCCAGCAGCCAAGATGGGGCAGGGTGGAGAGGAAACACCATATATTTT; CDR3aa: CASSQDGAGWRGNTIYF
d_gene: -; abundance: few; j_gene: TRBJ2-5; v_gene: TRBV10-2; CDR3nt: TGCGCCAGCAGGCAGTTCCGGGGTTCAGAGACCCAGTACTTC; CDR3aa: CASRQFRGSETQYF
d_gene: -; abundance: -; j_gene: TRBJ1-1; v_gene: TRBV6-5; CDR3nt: TGTGCCAGCAGTTACGGGGGAGGCACTGAAGCTTTCTTT; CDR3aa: CASSYGGGTEAFF
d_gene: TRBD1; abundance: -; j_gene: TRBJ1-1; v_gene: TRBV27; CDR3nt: TGTGCCAGCAGTTTAGAGGGGGCGAGTTCTGAAGCTTTCTTT; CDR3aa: CASSLEGASSEAFF
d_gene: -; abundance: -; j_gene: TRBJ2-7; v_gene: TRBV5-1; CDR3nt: TGCGCCAGCAGCCTCGGTCGGGGGAGCTACGAGCAGTACTTC; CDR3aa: CASSLGRGSYEQYF
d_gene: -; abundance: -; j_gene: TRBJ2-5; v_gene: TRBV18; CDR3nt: TGTGCCAGCTCACCCGACCAAGAGACCCAGTACTTC; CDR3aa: CASSPDQETQYF
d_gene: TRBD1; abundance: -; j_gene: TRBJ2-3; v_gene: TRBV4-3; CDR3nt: TGCGCCAGCAGCCAAGAGACAGGGGGCTTAACAGATACGCAGTATTTT; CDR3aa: CASSQETGGLTDTQYF
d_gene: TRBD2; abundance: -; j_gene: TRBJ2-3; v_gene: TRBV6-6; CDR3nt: TGTGCCAGCAGTTACGGGACTAGTAGGCTGGATACGCAGTATTTT; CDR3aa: CASSYGTSRLDTQYF
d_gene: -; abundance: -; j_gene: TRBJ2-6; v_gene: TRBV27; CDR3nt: TGTGCCAGCAGGCCAGGGTTGTCTGGGGCCAACGTCCTGACTTTC; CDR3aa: CASRPGLSGANVLTF
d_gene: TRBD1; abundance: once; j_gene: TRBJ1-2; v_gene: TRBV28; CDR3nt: TGTGCCAGCAGTTTCCCAGGGGGTCATGGCTACACCTTC; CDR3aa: CASSFPGGHGYTF
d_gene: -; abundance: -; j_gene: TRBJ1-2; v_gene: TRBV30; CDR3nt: TGTGCCTGGACCTATAACGAAATCGATGGCTACACCTTC; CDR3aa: CAWTYNEIDGYTF
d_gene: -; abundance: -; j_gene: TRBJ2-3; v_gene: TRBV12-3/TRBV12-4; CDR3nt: TGTGCCAGCAGTCGAGCCCCAGATACGCAGTATTTT; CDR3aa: CASSRAPDTQYF
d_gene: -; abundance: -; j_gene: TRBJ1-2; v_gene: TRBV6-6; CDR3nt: TGTGCCAGCAGTTACTCCAACACGATTTATGGCTACACCTTC; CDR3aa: CASSYSNTIYGYTF
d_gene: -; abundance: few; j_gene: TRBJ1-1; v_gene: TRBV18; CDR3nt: TGTGCCAGCTCACTATCCATACAGGGCCTGAACACTGAAGCTTTCTTT; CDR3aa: CASSLSIQGLNTEAFF
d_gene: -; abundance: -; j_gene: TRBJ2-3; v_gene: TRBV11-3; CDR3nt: TGTGCCAGCAGCTTAGGAGTAAGCGGAAACACAGATACGCAGTATTTT; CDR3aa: CASSLGVSGNTDTQYF
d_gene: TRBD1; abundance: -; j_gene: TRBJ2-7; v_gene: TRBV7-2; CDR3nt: TGTGCCAGCAGCTGGACAGGGGGAGGGAACGAGCAGTACTTC; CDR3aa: CASSWTGGGNEQYF
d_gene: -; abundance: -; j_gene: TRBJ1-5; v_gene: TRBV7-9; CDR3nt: TGTGCCAGCAGCTTAGAGGTAGGGGGAGTCAATCAGCCCCAGCATTTT; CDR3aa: CASSLEVGGVNQPQHF
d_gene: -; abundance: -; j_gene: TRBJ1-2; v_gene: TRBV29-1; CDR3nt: TGCAGCGTCATGACTAGTGGCCTTAGGGGCTATGGCTACACCTTC; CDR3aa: CSVMTSGLRGYGYTF
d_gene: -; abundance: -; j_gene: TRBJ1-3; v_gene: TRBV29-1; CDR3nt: TGCAGCGTGAGCAGGGTAGGGCGCTCTGGAAACACCATATATTTT; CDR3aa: CSVSRVGRSGNTIYF
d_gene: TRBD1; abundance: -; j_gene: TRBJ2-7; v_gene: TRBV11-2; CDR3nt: TGTGCCAGCAGCTTTCGGACAGGTCCGTCCTACGAGCAGTACTTC; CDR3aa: CASSFRTGPSYEQYF
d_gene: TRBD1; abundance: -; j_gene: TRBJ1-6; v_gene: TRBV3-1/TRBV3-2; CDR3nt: TGTGCCAGCACCAGGGGGGAGGTTGATAATTCACCCCTCCACTTT; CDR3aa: CASTRGEVDNSPLHF
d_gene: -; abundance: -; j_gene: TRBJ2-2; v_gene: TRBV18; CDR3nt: TGTGCCAGCTCACCACCGGGAGGAGTAAAAACCGGGGAGCTGTTTTTT; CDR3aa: CASSPPGGVKTGELFF
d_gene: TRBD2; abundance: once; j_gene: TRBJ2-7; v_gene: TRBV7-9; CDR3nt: TGTGCCAGCAGCTTAGTTAGCTGGACTAGCGGAAGAGGGAGAGACGAGCAGTACTTC; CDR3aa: CASSLVSWTSGRGRDEQYF
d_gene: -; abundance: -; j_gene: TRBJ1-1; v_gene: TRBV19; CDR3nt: TGTGCCAGTAGTCCAGGGTTCACTACTGAAGCTTTCTTT; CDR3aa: CASSPGFTTEAFF
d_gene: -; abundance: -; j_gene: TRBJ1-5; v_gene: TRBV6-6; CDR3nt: TGTGCCAGCAGTTACGGCCAGGCTGACAATCAGCCCCAGCATTTT; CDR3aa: CASSYGQADNQPQHF
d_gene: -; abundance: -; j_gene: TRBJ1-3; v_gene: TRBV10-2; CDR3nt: TGCGCCAGCAGTGTGGGGAGCTCTGGAAACACCATATATTTT; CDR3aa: CASSVGSSGNTIYF
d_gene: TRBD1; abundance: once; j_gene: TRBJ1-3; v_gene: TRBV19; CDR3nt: TGTGCCAGTAGTGTGACAGGGGCTGGAAACACCATATATTTT; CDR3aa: CASSVTGAGNTIYF
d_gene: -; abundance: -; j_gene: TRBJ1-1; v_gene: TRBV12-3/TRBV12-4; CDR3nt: TGTGCCAGCAGTTTAGGTACCAGGGCTTTCTTT; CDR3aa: CASSLGTRAFF
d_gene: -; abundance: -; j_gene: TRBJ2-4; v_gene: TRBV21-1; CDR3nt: TGTGCCAGCAGCAAAACCCACTCGCAGGGGGCGGAGGCCAAAAACATTCAGTACTTC; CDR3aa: CASSKTHSQGAEAKNIQYF
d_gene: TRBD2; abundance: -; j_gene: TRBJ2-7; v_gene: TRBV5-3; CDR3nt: TGTGCCAGACGGAGAACTAGCGGGAGTATGGACGAGCAGTACTTC; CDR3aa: CARRRTSGSMDEQYF
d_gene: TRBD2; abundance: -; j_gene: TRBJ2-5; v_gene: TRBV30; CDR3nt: TGTGCCTGGGCAGGCTCCGGGACTAGCGGGTACACTACCCAGTACTTC; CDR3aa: CAWAGSGTSGYTTQYF
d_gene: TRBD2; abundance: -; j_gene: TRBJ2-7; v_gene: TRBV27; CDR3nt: TGTGCCAGCAGTTTTCTTACGCCGCTTGGACTAGCGGGAGGACGGGAGCAGTACTTC; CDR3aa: CASSFLTPLGLAGGREQYF
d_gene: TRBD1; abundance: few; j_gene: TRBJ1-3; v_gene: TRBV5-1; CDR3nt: TGCGCCAGCAGCTTGACCCGAACACAGGGGGCGCTTGGAAACACCATATATTTT; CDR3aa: CASSLTRTQGALGNTIYF
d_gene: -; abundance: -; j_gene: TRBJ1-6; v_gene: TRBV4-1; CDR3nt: TGCGCCAGCAGCCCCCCGGTAGGGGCCCTCCACTTT; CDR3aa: CASSPPVGALHF
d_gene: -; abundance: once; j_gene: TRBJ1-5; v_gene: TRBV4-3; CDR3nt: TGCGCCAGCAGCCAAGAATGGGGGGATCAGCCCCAGCATTTT; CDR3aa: CASSQEWGDQPQHF
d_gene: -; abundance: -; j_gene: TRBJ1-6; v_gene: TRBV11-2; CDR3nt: TGTGCCAGCAGCCTCTGGCGGGGGCAAAGGAATAATTCACCCCTCCACTTT; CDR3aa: CASSLWRGQRNNSPLHF
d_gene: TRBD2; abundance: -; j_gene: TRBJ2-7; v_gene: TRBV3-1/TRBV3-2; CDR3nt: TGTGCCAGCAGCCAAAATAGCGGGAAGACCTACGAGCAGTACTTC; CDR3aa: CASSQNSGKTYEQYF